This T cell receptor beta chain was sequenced in a study of T cell responses to AZD1222 COVID-19 vaccine. Study conclusions and caveats: Donors were largely white British and mainly female; clonal diversity was possibly underestimated. Regions 160-218 and 743-854 held dominance among vaccine-associated CD4 TCRs, which spanned spike. Spike-specific TCR breadth and depth went up after people got two AZD1222 doses. Only a handful of AZD1222 recipients were seropositive at baseline.

With respect to this clone: Its target is unknown.

TCRdb keeps only in-frame clones here, not all; method: immunoSEQ multiplex PCR. The profile shows about 93,000 clones, around 91% of them singletons. This CDR3 spans 15 amino acids. V was clipped by 0 bases and J by 7 bases, with 11 bases between them. CDR1 and CDR2 (germline): SGDLS, YYNGEE. The chain links TRBV9 to TRBJ1-6; D is uncertain. The sample in question was peripheral blood, obtained 28 days after the second AZD1222 dose. The clonotype comes from an adult who received the AZD1222 COVID-19 vaccine. The CDR3 sequence: CASSVGEGPNSPLHF. For the CDR3, the DNA is TGTGCCAGCAGCGTAGGAGAAGGGCCCAATTCACCCCTCCACTTT. Full variable domain (outside the CDR3, taken from reference TRBV9 and TRBJ1-6): DSGVTQTPKHLITATGQRVTLRCSPRSGDLSVYWYQQSLDQGLQFLIQYYNGEERAKGNILERFSAQQFPDLHSELNLSSLELGDSALYFCASSVGEGPNSPLHFGNGTRLTVT.